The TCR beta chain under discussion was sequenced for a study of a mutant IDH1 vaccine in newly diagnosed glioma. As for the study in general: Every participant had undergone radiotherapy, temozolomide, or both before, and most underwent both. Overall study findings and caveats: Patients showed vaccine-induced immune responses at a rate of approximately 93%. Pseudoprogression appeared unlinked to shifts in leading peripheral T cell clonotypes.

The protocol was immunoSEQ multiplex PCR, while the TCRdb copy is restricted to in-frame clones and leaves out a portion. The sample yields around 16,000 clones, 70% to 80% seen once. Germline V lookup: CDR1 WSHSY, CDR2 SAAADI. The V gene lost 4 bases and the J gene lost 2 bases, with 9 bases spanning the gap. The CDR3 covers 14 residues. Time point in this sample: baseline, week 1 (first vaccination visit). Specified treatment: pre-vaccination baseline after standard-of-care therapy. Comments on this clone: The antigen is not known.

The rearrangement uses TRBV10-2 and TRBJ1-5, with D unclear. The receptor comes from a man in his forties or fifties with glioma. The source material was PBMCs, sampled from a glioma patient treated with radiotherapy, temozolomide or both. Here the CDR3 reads CASSAGRGNQPQHF. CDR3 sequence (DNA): TGCGCCAGCAGTGCGGGGAGGGGCAATCAGCCCCAGCATTTT.